A selection of T cell receptor beta chains follows, all from one sample in a study of shared clonotypes between healthy human individuals. Profiling relied on immunoSEQ multiplex PCR, and the TCRdb table lists in-frame clones only, not all of them. The sample consists of millions of clones, 90% to 95% of them appearing once. The specimen was naive CD4+ T cells sorted from blood. The receptors come from a man aged 18 to 35 in good health. CDR3s include the opening cysteine and the closing phenylalanine or tryptophan. A D gene is named only where the DNA matches it firmly. Only part of the rows carry a size: once, few, many, or a class if the clone is expanded.

- once TRBJ1-6 TRBV6-5 TGTGCCAGCAGTTCCCCCGGGATCCCCCTCCACTTT CASSSPGIPLHF
- - TRBJ2-7 TRBV19 TGTGCCAGTAGTAAGACAAGGGGAACCTACGAGCAGTACTTC CASSKTRGTYEQYF
- few TRBJ2-7 TRBV11-2 TGTGCCAGCAGCTCCACGTACTACGAGCAGTACTTC CASSSTYYEQYF
- once TRBJ1-4 TRBV14 TGTGCCAGCAGCCAAGTCCCAACTAATGAAAAACTGTTTTTT CASSQVPTNEKLFF
- - TRBJ1-4 TRBV6-5 TGTGCCAGCGGGGATGGACTTAATGAAAAACTGTTTTTT CASGDGLNEKLFF
TRBD2 - TRBJ2-7 TRBV5-1 TGCGCCAGCAGCTTTCCGGGACTAGGAATCTACGAGCAGTACTTC CASSFPGLGIYEQYF
- - TRBJ1-3 TRBV6-5 TGTGCCAGCAGTTACTCACATCAGAGAGGAAACACCATATATTTT CASSYSHQRGNTIYF
- - TRBJ1-5 TRBV12-5 TGTGCTAGTGGTTTGGTACGGAAGCGTGGCAATCAGCCCCAGCATTTT CASGLVRKRGNQPQHF
TRBD1 - TRBJ2-1 TRBV11-3 TGTGCCAGCAGCTTAGGTGGGACAGGGGCGGGCGATGAGCAGTTCTTC CASSLGGTGAGDEQFF
TRBD1 - TRBJ2-1 TRBV4-3 TGCGCCAGCAGCCTGCGGCCGGGACAGGCTTCCTACAATGAGCAGTTCTTC CASSLRPGQASYNEQFF
- few TRBJ2-3 TRBV5-1 TGCGCCAGCAGCTTGGCCGCGGGAGATACGCAGTATTTT CASSLAAGDTQYF
TRBD1 - TRBJ2-3 TRBV5-1 TGCGCCAGCAGCTCGGGACAGGGGACCTACACAGATACGCAGTATTTT CASSSGQGTYTDTQYF
- - TRBJ1-5 TRBV18 TGTGCCAGCTCCCCCCAGGAGGGCAATCAGCCCCAGCATTTT CASSPQEGNQPQHF
- - TRBJ1-1 TRBV11-2 TGTGCCAGCAGCTTAATTTCGGGGAACACTGAAGCTTTCTTT CASSLISGNTEAFF
- - TRBJ2-5 TRBV6-5 TGTGCCAGCAGTCCCGGGACCAACCAAGAGACCCAGTACTTC CASSPGTNQETQYF
- - TRBJ1-3 TRBV2 TGTGCCAGCAGTGGAGAGAGGGGGGGGACCATATATTTT CASSGERGGTIYF
TRBD2 - TRBJ2-7 TRBV10-3 TGTGCCACCCAGCGGGGACCACTTTACGAGCAGTACTTC CATQRGPLYEQYF
- - TRBJ1-5 TRBV7-3 TGTGCCAGCAGCCCCCAATCTGGTCAGCCCCAGCATTTT CASSPQSGQPQHF
TRBD1 few TRBJ2-7 TRBV5-1 TGCGCCAGCAGCTGGACAGGGTCCTACGAGCAGTACTTC CASSWTGSYEQYF
- - TRBJ1-3 TRBV6-5 TGTGCCAGCAGCCCCACGGTTGGAAACACCATATATTTT CASSPTVGNTIYF
- - TRBJ2-1 TRBV10-3 TGTGCCATCAGTGACAGAACGAGGAACAATGAGCAGTTCTTC CAISDRTRNNEQFF
- - TRBJ1-5 TRBV7-2 TGTGCCAGCAGCTTAGTGTTGATGAGCAATCAGCCCCAGCATTTT CASSLVLMSNQPQHF
TRBD1 - TRBJ2-7 TRBV11-2 TGTGCCAGCAGCTTAGTTTCCCAGGGGGCTTACGAGCAGTACTTC CASSLVSQGAYEQYF
- - TRBJ2-5 TRBV6-1 TGTGCCAGCAGTGAATTAAAAGGGCGGGGCGGAAAAGAGACCCAGTACTTC CASSELKGRGGKETQYF
- - TRBJ2-1 TRBV6-5 TGTGCCAGCAGTCGAGGGACGGGTGAGCAGTTCTTC CASSRGTGEQFF
- - TRBJ2-7 TRBV6-4 TGTGCCAGCAGTGCCACAGGGGGGGACGAGCAGTACTTC CASSATGGDEQYF
TRBD1 - TRBJ1-1 TRBV5-4 TGTGCCAGCAGCCCACCGGACAGGGAGGAAGCTTTCTTT CASSPPDREEAFF
- - TRBJ2-1 TRBV5-1 TGCGCCAGCAGCTTGGCCGGGCTAGGTCCCTACAATGAGCAGTTCTTC CASSLAGLGPYNEQFF
- - TRBJ1-6 TRBV18 TGTGCCAGCTCACCGAGGACAGTGATGGATTCACCCCTCCACTTT CASSPRTVMDSPLHF
- - TRBJ2-5 TRBV7-7 TGTGCTAGCAGCTTAGATGGGCGGTGGGAGACCCAGTACTTC CASSLDGRWETQYF
- - TRBJ2-2 TRBV7-9 TGTGCCAGCAGCCCCAGGTCGGGGTACACCGGGGAGCTGTTTTTT CASSPRSGYTGELFF
- - TRBJ1-2 TRBV6-5 TGTGCCAGCAGTTACTTACAGTCTCGCTATGGCTACACCTTC CASSYLQSRYGYTF
- - TRBJ2-5 TRBV2 TGTGCCACCAGCTCTGGCTCGCAGAGGCAAGAGACCCAGTACTTC CATSSGSQRQETQYF
- - TRBJ2-7 TRBV6-1 TGTGCCAGCAGTGAGAACATGGGGGTGCAGTACTTC CASSENMGVQYF
- - TRBJ2-1 TRBV11-3 TGTGCCAGCGTGAACAATGAGCAGTTCTTC CASVNNEQFF
TRBD1 - TRBJ1-5 TRBV30 TGTGCCTGGAGTTCTCCTATCGGGACAGGGGGCGCTCAGCCCCAGCATTTT CAWSSPIGTGGAQPQHF